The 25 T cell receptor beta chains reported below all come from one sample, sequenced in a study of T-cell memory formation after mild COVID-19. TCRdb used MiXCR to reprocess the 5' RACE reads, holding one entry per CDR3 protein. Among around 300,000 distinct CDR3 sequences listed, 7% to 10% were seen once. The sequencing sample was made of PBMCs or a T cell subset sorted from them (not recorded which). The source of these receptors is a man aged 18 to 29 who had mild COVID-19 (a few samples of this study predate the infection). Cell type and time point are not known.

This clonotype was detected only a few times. CDR3 in DNA: TGCGCCAGCAGACATCAAGAGACCCAGTACTTC. Encoded protein: CASRHQETQYF. The V call is TRBV5-1, the J call TRBJ2-5; D gene ambiguous. Germline-derived CDR1 and CDR2 are SGHRS and YFSETQ. V was clipped by 5 bases and J by 2 bases, with 4 bases between them. The CDR3 totals 11 residues.

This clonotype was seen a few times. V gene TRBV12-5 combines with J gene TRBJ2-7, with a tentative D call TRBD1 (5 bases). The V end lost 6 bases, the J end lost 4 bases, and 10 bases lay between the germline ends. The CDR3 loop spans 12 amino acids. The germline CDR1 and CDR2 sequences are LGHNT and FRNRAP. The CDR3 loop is CASGPQGYEQYF. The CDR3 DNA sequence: TGTGCTAGTGGCCCCCAGGGTTACGAGCAGTACTTC.

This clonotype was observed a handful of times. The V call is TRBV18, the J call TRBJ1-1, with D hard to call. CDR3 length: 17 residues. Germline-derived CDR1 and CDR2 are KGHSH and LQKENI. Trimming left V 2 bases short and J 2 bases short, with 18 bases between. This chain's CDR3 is CASSPTEAPNTNTEAFF. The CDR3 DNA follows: TGTGCCAGCTCACCAACCGAGGCACCCAATACAAACACTGAAGCTTTCTTT.

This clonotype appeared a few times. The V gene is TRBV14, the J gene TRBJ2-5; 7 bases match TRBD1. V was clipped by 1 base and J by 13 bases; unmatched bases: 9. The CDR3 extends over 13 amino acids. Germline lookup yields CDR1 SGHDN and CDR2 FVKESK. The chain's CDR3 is CASSQVPIRGLYF. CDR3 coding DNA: TGTGCCAGCAGCCAAGTCCCCATCAGGGGGTTGTACTTC.

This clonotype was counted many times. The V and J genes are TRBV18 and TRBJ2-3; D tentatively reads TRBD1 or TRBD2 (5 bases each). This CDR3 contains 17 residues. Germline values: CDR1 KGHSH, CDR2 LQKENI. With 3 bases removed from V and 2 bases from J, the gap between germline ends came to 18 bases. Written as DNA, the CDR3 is TGTGCCAGCTCACCGGGACCCTTCTCCCTCGACACAGATACGCAGTATTTT. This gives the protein CASSPGPFSLDTDTQYF.

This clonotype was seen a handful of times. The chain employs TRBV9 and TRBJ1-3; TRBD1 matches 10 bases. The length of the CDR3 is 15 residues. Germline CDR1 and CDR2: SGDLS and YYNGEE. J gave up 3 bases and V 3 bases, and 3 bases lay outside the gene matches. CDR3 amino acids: CASSATGGGGNTIYF. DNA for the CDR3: TGTGCCAGCAGCGCGACAGGGGGCGGTGGAAACACCATATATTTT.

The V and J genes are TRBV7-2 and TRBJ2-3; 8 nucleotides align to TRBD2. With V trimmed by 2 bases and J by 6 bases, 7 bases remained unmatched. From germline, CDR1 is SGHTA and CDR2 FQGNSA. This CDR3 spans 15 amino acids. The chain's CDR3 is CASSLSGTSPDTQYF. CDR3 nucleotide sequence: TGTGCCAGCAGCTTAAGCGGGACTAGTCCCGATACGCAGTATTTT.

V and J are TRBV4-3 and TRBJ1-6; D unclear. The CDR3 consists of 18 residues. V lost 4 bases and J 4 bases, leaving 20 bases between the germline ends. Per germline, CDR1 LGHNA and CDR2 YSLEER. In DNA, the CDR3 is TGCGCCAGCAGCCCAGGCCCCGGGGAGCCCCTTTATAATTCACCCCTCCACTTT. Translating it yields CASSPGPGEPLYNSPLHF.

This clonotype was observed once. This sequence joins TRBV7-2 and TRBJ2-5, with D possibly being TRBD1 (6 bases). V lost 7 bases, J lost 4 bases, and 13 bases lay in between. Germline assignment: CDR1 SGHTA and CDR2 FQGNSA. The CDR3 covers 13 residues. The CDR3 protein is CASKRRGRETQYF. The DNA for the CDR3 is TGTGCCAGCAAACGAAGGGGGAGAGAGACCCAGTACTTC.

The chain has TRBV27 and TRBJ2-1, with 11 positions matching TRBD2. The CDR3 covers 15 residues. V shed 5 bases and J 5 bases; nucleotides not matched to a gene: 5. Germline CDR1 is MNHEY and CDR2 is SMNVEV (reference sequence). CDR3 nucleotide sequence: TGTGCCAGCAGTCAAAGACTAGCGGGGCACAATGAGCAGTTCTTC. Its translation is CASSQRLAGHNEQFF.

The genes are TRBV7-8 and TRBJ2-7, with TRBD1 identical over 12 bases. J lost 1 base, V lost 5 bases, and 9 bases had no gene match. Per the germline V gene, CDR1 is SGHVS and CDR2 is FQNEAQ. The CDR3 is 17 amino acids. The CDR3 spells CASSRAGTGGDSYEQYV. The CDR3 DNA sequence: TGTGCCAGCAGCAGGGCCGGGACAGGGGGCGATTCCTACGAGCAGTACGTC.

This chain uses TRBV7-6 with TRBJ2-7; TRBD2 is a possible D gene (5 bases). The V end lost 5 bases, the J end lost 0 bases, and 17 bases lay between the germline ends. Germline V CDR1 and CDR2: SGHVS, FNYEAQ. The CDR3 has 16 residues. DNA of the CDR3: TGTGCCAGCAGCCCAGGTGGGCGGGTCCGCTCCTACGAGCAGTACTTC. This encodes CASSPGGRVRSYEQYF.

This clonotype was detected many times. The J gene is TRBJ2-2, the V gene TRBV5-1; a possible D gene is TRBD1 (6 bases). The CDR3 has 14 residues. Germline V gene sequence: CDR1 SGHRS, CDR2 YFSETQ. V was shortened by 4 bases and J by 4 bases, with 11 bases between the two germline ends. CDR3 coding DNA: TGCGCCAGCAGCCCCGGACAGTCCACCGGGGAGCTGTTTTTT. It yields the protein CASSPGQSTGELFF.

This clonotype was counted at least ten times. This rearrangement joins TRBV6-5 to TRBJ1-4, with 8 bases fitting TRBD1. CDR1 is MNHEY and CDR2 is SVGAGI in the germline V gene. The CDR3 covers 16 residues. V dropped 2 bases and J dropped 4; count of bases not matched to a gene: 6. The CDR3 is CASSYDRGRFNEKLFF. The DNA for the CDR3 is TGTGCCAGCAGTTACGACAGGGGAAGGTTTAATGAAAAACTGTTTTTT.

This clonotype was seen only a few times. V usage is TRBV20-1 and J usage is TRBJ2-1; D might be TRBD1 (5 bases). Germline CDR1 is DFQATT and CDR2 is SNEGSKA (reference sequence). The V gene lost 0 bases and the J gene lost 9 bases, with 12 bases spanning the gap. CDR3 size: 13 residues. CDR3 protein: CSARDGAGLEQFF. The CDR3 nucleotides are TGCAGTGCTAGAGATGGGGCAGGGCTTGAGCAGTTCTTC.

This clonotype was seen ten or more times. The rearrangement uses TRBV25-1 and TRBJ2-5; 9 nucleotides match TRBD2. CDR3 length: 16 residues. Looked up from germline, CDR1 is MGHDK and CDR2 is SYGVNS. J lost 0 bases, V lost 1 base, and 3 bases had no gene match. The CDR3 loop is CASSEFPSGDQETQYF. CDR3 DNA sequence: TGTGCCAGCAGTGAATTCCCTAGCGGGGACCAAGAGACCCAGTACTTC.

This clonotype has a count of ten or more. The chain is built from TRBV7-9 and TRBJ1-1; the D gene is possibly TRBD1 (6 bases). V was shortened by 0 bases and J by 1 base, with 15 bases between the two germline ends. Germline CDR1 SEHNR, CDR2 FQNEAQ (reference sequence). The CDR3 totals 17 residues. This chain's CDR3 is CASSLALGGQSNTEAFF. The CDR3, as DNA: TGTGCCAGCAGCTTAGCGTTGGGGGGACAATCGAACACTGAAGCTTTCTTT.

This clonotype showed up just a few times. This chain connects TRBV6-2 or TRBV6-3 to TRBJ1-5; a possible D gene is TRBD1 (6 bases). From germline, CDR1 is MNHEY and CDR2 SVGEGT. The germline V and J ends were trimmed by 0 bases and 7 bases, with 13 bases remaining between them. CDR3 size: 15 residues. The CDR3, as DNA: TGTGCCAGCAGTTACTCGAGCAGGGGAAGACAGCCCCAGCATTTT. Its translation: CASSYSSRGRQPQHF.

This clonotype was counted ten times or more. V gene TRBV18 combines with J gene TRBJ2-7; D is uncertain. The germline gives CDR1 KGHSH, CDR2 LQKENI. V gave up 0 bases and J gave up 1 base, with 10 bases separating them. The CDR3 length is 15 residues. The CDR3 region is CASSPPARTSYEQYF. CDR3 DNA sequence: TGTGCCAGCTCACCACCGGCCAGGACGTCCTACGAGCAGTACTTC.

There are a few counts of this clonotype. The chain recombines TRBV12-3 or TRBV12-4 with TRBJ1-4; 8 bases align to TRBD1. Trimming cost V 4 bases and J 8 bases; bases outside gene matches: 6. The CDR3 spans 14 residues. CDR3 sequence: CASSWTGFGEKLFF. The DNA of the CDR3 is TGTGCCAGCAGTTGGACAGGGTTTGGGGAAAAACTGTTTTTT.

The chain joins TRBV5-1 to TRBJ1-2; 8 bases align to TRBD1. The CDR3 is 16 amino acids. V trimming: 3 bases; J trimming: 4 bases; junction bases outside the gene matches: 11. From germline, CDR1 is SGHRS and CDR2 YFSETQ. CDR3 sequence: CASSSTPRTGPYGYTF. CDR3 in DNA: TGCGCCAGCAGCTCTACTCCTAGGACAGGGCCCTATGGCTACACCTTC.

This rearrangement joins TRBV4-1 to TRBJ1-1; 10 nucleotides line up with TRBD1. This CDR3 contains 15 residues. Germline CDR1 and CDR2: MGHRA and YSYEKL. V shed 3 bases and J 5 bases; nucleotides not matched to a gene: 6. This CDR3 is CASSQTGQGMTEAFF. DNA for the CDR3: TGCGCCAGCAGCCAGACGGGACAGGGGATGACTGAAGCTTTCTTT.

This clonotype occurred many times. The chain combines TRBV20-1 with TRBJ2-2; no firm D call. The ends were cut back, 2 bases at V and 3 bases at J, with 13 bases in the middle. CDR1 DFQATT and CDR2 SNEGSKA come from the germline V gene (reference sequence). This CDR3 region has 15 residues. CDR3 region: CSARMDGRDTGELFF. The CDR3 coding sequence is TGCAGTGCTAGAATGGACGGTAGGGACACCGGGGAGCTGTTTTTT.

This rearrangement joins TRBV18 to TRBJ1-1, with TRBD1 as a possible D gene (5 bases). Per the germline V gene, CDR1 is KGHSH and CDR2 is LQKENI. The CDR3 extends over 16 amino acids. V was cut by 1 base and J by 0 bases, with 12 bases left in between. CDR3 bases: TGTGCCAGCTCACCACTCCGGGGCCCAATGAACACTGAAGCTTTCTTT. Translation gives CASSPLRGPMNTEAFF.

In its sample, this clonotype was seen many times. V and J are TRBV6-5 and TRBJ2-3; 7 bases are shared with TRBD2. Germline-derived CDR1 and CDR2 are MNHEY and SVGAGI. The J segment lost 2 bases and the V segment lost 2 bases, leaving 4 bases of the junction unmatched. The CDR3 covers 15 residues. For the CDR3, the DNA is TGTGCCAGCAGTTACGGGACTACAATCACAGATACGCAGTATTTT. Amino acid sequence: CASSYGTTITDTQYF.